Following are 17 T cell receptor beta chains from one sample sequenced in a study of cytomegalovirus exposure and HLA in healthy donors. The primer mix had 60 Vbeta and 13 Jbeta primers. Sequenced by immunoSEQ multiplex PCR; TCRdb stores in-frame clones only, minus some. The sample yields roughly 200,000 clones, roughly a tenth seen once. Sequencing was carried out using PBMCs. These receptors came from a woman aged 25 to 39 in good health and CMV-seropositive.

This clone occurred a few times. This chain links TRBV18 with TRBJ2-5; tentatively, D is TRBD1 (6 bases). There are 15 residues in the CDR3. CDR1 is KGHSH and CDR2 is LQKENI in the germline V gene. The V and J ends lost 4 bases and 5 bases respectively, with 17 bases between them. The CDR3 is CASSLQQGRGETQYF. The DNA of the CDR3 is TGTGCCAGCTCACTCCAACAGGGTAGAGGGGAGACCCAGTACTTC.

V gene TRBV19 combines with J gene TRBJ1-5; TRBD1 aligns across 9 bases. This CDR3 has 12 residues. The J segment lost 9 bases and the V segment lost 7 bases, leaving 4 bases of the junction unmatched. Germline V gene data show CDR1 as LNHDA and CDR2 as SQIVND (reference sequence). CDR3 protein: CASKTGGLPQHF. The CDR3 DNA follows: TGTGCCAGTAAGACAGGGGGACTGCCCCAGCATTTT.

The gene calls are TRBV27 and TRBJ2-2, with TRBD1 identical over 8 bases. From germline, CDR1 is MNHEY and CDR2 SMNVEV (reference sequence). V shed 6 bases, J shed 4 bases, and the junction held 7 bases outside the gene matches. There are 15 residues in the CDR3. CDR3 DNA: TGTGCCAGCAGCCCGGGACAGGAGGTCACCGGGGAGCTGTTTTTT. It specifies CASSPGQEVTGELFF.

The chain is built from TRBV7-3 and TRBJ1-4; D may be TRBD1 (5 bases). The V gene's germline CDR1 is SGHTA and CDR2 FQGTGA. V gave up 3 bases and J gave up 3 bases, with 11 bases separating them. The CDR3 loop spans 15 amino acids. The DNA for the CDR3 is TGTGCCAGCAGCTTGAAAGGGGCAGCTAATGAAAAACTGTTTTTT. Protein product: CASSLKGAANEKLFF.

In this sample, this clone turned up a few times. The J gene is TRBJ2-7, the V gene TRBV5-1; 12 bases line up with TRBD2. Germline CDR1 SGHRS, CDR2 YFSETQ. The trim removed 2 bases at V and 0 bases at J, leaving 15 bases unmatched. The CDR3 length is 20 residues. CDR3 sequence: CASSFPITSGRPRSSYEQYF. The CDR3 nucleotides are TGCGCCAGCAGCTTCCCCATTACTAGCGGGAGGCCCAGGAGCTCCTACGAGCAGTACTTC.

This clone has only a few counts. V gene TRBV7-2 combines with J gene TRBJ1-1; D is unclear. The germline V and J ends were trimmed by 3 bases and 1 base, with 3 bases remaining between them. The V gene's germline CDR1 is SGHTA and CDR2 FQGNSA. This CDR3 is built from 12 residues. CDR3: CASSFGNTEAFF. The CDR3 bases are TGTGCCAGCAGCTTCGGGAACACTGAAGCTTTCTTT.

The chain couples TRBV7-8 to TRBJ1-1, with D tentatively TRBD1 (5 bases). V was pared by 5 bases and J by 5 bases, with 18 bases between. The germline gives CDR1 SGHVS, CDR2 FQNEAQ. CDR3 length: 15 residues. The CDR3 DNA reads TGTGCCAGCAGCCTACGCCGCGCAGGGCTGACTGAAGCTTTCTTT. Translated, it gives CASSLRRAGLTEAFF.

This clone was detected a few times. The rearrangement uses TRBV2 and TRBJ2-6, with 8 nucleotides matching TRBD1. V shed 7 bases, J shed 0 bases, and the junction held 5 bases outside the gene matches. In germline, CDR1 is SNHLY, CDR2 FYNNEI. This CDR3 contains 16 residues. The DNA of the CDR3 is TGTGCCAGCATAGGACAGGGAGGCTCTGGGGCCAACGTCCTGACTTTC. This sequence encodes CASIGQGGSGANVLTF.

This clone turned up a few times. V usage is TRBV4-2 and J usage is TRBJ2-1; TRBD2 agrees at 13 bases. Germline-derived CDR1 and CDR2 are LGHNA and YNFKEQ. V trimming: 2 bases; J trimming: 8 bases; junction bases outside the gene matches: 6. The CDR3 spans 16 residues. This chain's CDR3 is CASSQPGTSGTDEQFF. The CDR3 nucleotides read TGTGCCAGCAGCCAACCCGGGACTAGCGGGACCGATGAGCAGTTCTTC.

V gene TRBV6-4 combines with J gene TRBJ2-3; possibly TRBD1 for D (5 bases). Trimming took off 3 bases at V and 1 base at J, with 11 bases between the two ends. The CDR3 consists of 15 residues. Per the germline V gene, CDR1 is MRHNA and CDR2 is SNTAGT. CDR3 residues: CASSDSWGRTDTQYF. CDR3 DNA: TGTGCCAGCAGTGATTCGTGGGGCCGCACAGATACGCAGTATTTT.

This clone was found a few times. The rearrangement links TRBV7-2 to TRBJ1-2; TRBD1 is a possible D gene (5 bases). Trimming removed 2 bases from V and 4 bases from J, with 11 bases in between. From germline, CDR1 is SGHTA and CDR2 FQGNSA. The CDR3 is 14 amino acids. The CDR3 here is CASSLRGSVYGYTF. The CDR3 DNA reads TGTGCCAGCAGCTTAAGGGGAAGCGTCTATGGCTACACCTTC.

The chain couples TRBV7-9 to TRBJ1-1, with a weak D call TRBD1 (5 bases). This CDR3 is built from 14 residues. With 8 bases removed from V and 0 bases from J, the gap between germline ends came to 13 bases. Germline V gene sequence: CDR1 SEHNR, CDR2 FQNEAQ (reference sequence). The CDR3 sequence is CASGGAGLNTEAFF. Here the CDR3 DNA reads TGTGCCAGCGGCGGGGCGGGGTTGAACACTGAAGCTTTCTTT.

This clone turned up a few times. V usage is TRBV7-9 and J usage is TRBJ1-2; TRBD1 is a possible D gene (6 bases). The CDR3 runs 16 residues. The germline CDR1 and CDR2 sequences are SEHNR and FQNEAQ (reference sequence). Trimming shortened V by 6 bases and J by 0 bases, and 17 bases separated the two germline ends. The CDR3 nucleotides read TGTGCCAGCAGGAAAGATGGGGAGGGGGCTAACTATGGCTACACCTTC. Encoded protein: CASRKDGEGANYGYTF.

This clone was found a few times. The chain carries TRBV5-1 and TRBJ2-1, with 9 bases that match TRBD1. Germline trimming cut 0 bases from V and 7 bases from J; bases unmatched to any gene: 8. CDR1 and CDR2 from the germline V gene are SGHRS and YFSETQ. The CDR3 covers 16 residues. The CDR3 DNA follows: TGCGCCAGCAGCTTGGCCCCGGGACAGGGTGTAAATGAGCAGTTCTTC. Translated: CASSLAPGQGVNEQFF.

This clone was counted only a few times. The chain links TRBV11-2 to TRBJ2-7; 14 nucleotides align to TRBD2. CDR3 length: 15 residues. V shed 5 bases, J shed 7 bases, and the junction held 7 bases outside the gene matches. Germline CDR1 SGHAT, CDR2 FQNNGV. The CDR3 region is CASSPSGLAGEEQYF. The CDR3 DNA is TGTGCCAGCAGCCCATCGGGACTAGCGGGAGAAGAGCAGTACTTC.

The V call is TRBV21-1, the J call TRBJ2-7; the tabulated D call, TRBD2, remains unverified against the DNA. TRBV21-1 is a pseudogene. This CDR3 is built from 15 residues. Here the CDR3 reads CASSPGTSVSYEQYF. In DNA, the CDR3 is TGTGCCAGCAGCCCCGGGACTAGCGTCTCCTACGAGCAGTACTTC.

The chain couples TRBV6-1 to TRBJ1-2; no clear D. The germline CDR1 and CDR2 sequences are MNHNS and SASEGT. The CDR3 sequence is 15 residues long. Trimming cost V 0 bases and J 3 bases, with 11 bases left between them. The CDR3 region is CASSEAGSGDYGYTF. CDR3 coding DNA: TGTGCCAGCAGTGAAGCGGGGTCGGGAGACTATGGCTACACCTTC.